This passage covers 27 T cell receptor beta chains from one sample sequenced in a study of cytomegalovirus exposure and HLA in healthy donors. Here immunoSEQ multiplex PCR was the method, and the copy in TCRdb shows in-frame clones only, minus some. The sample gives 200,000 to 250,000 clones, roughly 91% of which show up once; 1.5% to 2.5% is in the top ten. The sample taken for sequencing was PBMCs. All receptors derive from a woman aged 18-35 years in good health and CMV-seropositive.

This clone is a singleton in its sample. The gene calls are TRBV28 and TRBJ2-7; maybe TRBD2 (6 bases). The germline V gene encodes CDR1 MDHEN and CDR2 SYDVKM. Trimming removed 6 bases from V and 4 bases from J, with 28 bases in between. The CDR3 is made up of 18 amino acids. CDR3 sequence (DNA): TGTGCCAGCAGCCCCCCTGGAGGGTTTCGAAGAGGGTTATACGAGCAGTACTTC. Translated, it gives CASSPPGGFRRGLYEQYF.

CDR3 coding DNA: TGTGCCAGCAGTTTAGACGGGAGGCTCAATGAGCAGTTCTTC. Translating it yields CASSLDGRLNEQFF. The chain is built from TRBV27 and TRBJ2-1; TRBD2 agrees at 7 bases. Losses at the gene ends were 2 bases for V and 6 bases for J; bases not matched to a gene: 4. This CDR3 region has 14 residues. Germline V gene data show CDR1 as MNHEY and CDR2 as SMNVEV (reference sequence).

The chain uses TRBV9 and TRBJ2-3, with D possibly being TRBD1 (5 bases). Germline lookup yields CDR1 SGDLS and CDR2 YYNGEE. The CDR3 is 15 amino acids. The germline V and J ends were trimmed by 0 bases and 7 bases, with 15 bases remaining between them. CDR3 residues: CASSVGTGPRHTQYF. CDR3 in DNA: TGTGCCAGCAGCGTAGGCACAGGACCCCGCCATACGCAGTATTTT.

The rearrangement uses TRBV15 and TRBJ1-2; 8 bases align to TRBD1. The CDR3 has 16 amino acids. J was trimmed by 5 bases and V by 0 bases; bases with no gene match: 8. Germline CDR1 reads LNHNV; CDR2 reads YYDKDF (reference sequence). The CDR3 coding sequence is TGTGCCACCAGCAGAGATCGGGGGACAGGCCTTTATGGCTACACCTTC. It is translated as CATSRDRGTGLYGYTF.

The chain is built from TRBV28 and TRBJ1-3, with D maybe TRBD1 (5 bases). This CDR3 spans 12 amino acids. Germline V gene lookup returns CDR1 MDHEN and CDR2 SYDVKM. V dropped 6 bases and J dropped 4 bases, with 7 bases sitting between them. Here the CDR3 reads CASSRGGNTIYF. The CDR3 nucleotides read TGTGCCAGCAGCCGGGGGGGAAACACCATATATTTT.

The chain couples TRBV4-1 to TRBJ2-2, with TRBD1 as a possible D gene (6 bases). V was trimmed by 2 bases and J by 6 bases, leaving 10 bases between them. Germline V CDR1 and CDR2: MGHRA, YSYEKL. CDR3 length: 14 residues. In nucleotides, the CDR3 is TGCGCCAGCAGCCAACCTACAGGGTCCGGGGAGCTGTTTTTT. Protein sequence: CASSQPTGSGELFF.

This sequence joins TRBV28 and TRBJ2-2; the D gene is possibly TRBD1 (6 bases). The V gene's germline CDR1 is MDHEN and CDR2 SYDVKM. The CDR3 consists of 15 residues. V lost 3 bases and J 4 bases, leaving 12 bases between the germline ends. The CDR3 is CASSLVRTVTGELFF. CDR3 bases: TGTGCCAGCAGTTTGGTGCGGACAGTCACCGGGGAGCTGTTTTTT. Full variable domain (rest looked up from reference TRBV28 and TRBJ2-2): DVKVTQSSRYLVKRTGEKVFLECVQDMDHENMFWYRQDPGLGLRLIYFSYDVKMKEKGDIPEGYSVSREKKERFSLILESASTNQTSMYLCASSLVRTVTGELFFGEGSRLTVL.

The genes are TRBV29-1 and TRBJ2-1; no clear D gene. Trimming took 4 bases from V and 3 from J, leaving 7 bases between them. CDR3 size: 12 residues. The germline V gene encodes CDR1 SQVTM and CDR2 ANQGSEA. In nucleotides, the CDR3 is TGCAGCGTTGTGCCGGTCTACAATGAGCAGTTCTTC. Protein product: CSVVPVYNEQFF.

The chain carries TRBV2 and TRBJ2-7, with 9 nucleotides matching TRBD2. Germline CDR1 is SNHLY and CDR2 is FYNNEI. The V gene end was trimmed by 8 bases and the J gene end by 4 bases; junction bases not matched to a gene: 12. The CDR3 has 15 residues. CDR3 nucleotides: TGTGCCAGCTCCCCCGCGGCTAGCGGGGATTACGAGCAGTACTTC. It is translated as CASSPAASGDYEQYF.

The genes are TRBV5-1 and TRBJ2-1, with 12 bases matching TRBD2. Germline V gene lookup returns CDR1 SGHRS and CDR2 YFSETQ. V shed 0 bases and J 6 bases; nucleotides not matched to a gene: 4. The CDR3 is made up of 16 amino acids. The CDR3 nucleotides read TGCGCCAGCAGCTTGGGACTAGCGGGAGTGAGCAATGAGCAGTTCTTC. This sequence encodes CASSLGLAGVSNEQFF. Together with reference TRBV5-1 and TRBJ2-1, the CDR3 gives the full variable domain: KAGVTQTPRYLIKTRGQQVTLSCSPISGHRSVSWYQQTPGQGLQFLFEYFSETQRNKGNFPGRFSGRQFSNSRSEMNVSTLELGDSALYLCASSLGLAGVSNEQFFGPGTRLTVL.

This chain links TRBV28 with TRBJ1-5; D is uncertain. Trimming shortened V by 5 bases and J by 0 bases, and 14 bases separated the two germline ends. This CDR3 region has 16 residues. Germline loops: CDR1 MDHEN, CDR2 SYDVKM. The CDR3 DNA sequence: TGTGCCAGCAGTCCCGTGCCTCTCTATAGCAATCAGCCCCAGCATTTT. Encoded protein: CASSPVPLYSNQPQHF.

J is TRBJ1-2 and V is TRBV6-5, with TRBD1 as a possible D gene (6 bases). The CDR3 totals 13 residues. Germline V gene sequence: CDR1 MNHEY, CDR2 SVGAGI. Trimming took 8 bases from V and 4 from J, leaving 14 bases between them. In nucleotides, the CDR3 is TGTGCCAGCTTGGGGGCCAGCCCCTATGGCTACACCTTC. Translated: CASLGASPYGYTF.

This rearrangement joins TRBV28 to TRBJ2-1, with TRBD2 matching over 8 bases. Germline CDR1 reads MDHEN; CDR2 reads SYDVKM. The V segment lost 3 bases and the J segment 7 bases; nucleotides outside the gene matches: 2. This CDR3 has 13 amino acids. Here the CDR3 DNA reads TGTGCCAGCAGTTTCGGGACTAGAAATGAGCAGTTCTTC. Translating gives CASSFGTRNEQFF.

The chain links TRBV2 to TRBJ2-4; D not certain. The CDR3 has 16 amino acids. Germline V gene data show CDR1 as SNHLY and CDR2 as FYNNEI. V dropped 4 bases and J dropped 3 bases, with 16 bases sitting between them. The CDR3 DNA reads as TGTGCCAGCAGTGTCCCCCTTGCTACCTACAAAAACATTCAGTACTTC. Encoded protein: CASSVPLATYKNIQYF.

The genes are TRBV5-1 and TRBJ1-1; tentatively, D is TRBD1 (6 bases). CDR3 length: 14 amino acids. The V end lost 6 bases, the J end lost 0 bases, and 12 bases lay between the germline ends. Germline-derived CDR1 and CDR2 are SGHRS and YFSETQ. The CDR3 nucleotides read TGCGCCAGCATGATCGGACAGATGAACACTGAAGCTTTCTTT. It codes for CASMIGQMNTEAFF.

This chain connects TRBV7-7 to TRBJ2-7, with a tentative D call TRBD1 (7 bases). The CDR3 sequence is 13 residues long. Between the trimmed V and J ends, which lost 6 bases and 3 bases, there was a span of 12 bases. Germline CDR1 reads SSHAT; CDR2 reads FNYEAQ (reference sequence). CDR3 region: CASSFQGGYEQYF. In DNA form, the CDR3 reads TGTGCCAGCAGTTTTCAGGGGGGCTACGAGCAGTACTTC.

The CDR3, as DNA: TGTGCCAGCAGTGAATGGAGACTAGCGGGAAAATACGAGCAGTACTTC. It is translated as CASSEWRLAGKYEQYF. V is TRBV6-1 and J is TRBJ2-7; TRBD2 agrees at 11 bases. V lost 2 bases and J lost 4; bases outside the gene matches: 7. This CDR3 region has 16 residues. The germline gives CDR1 MNHNS, CDR2 SASEGT.

The chain combines TRBV6-6 with TRBJ1-5; tentative D call: TRBD1 (5 bases). The germline V and J ends were trimmed by 7 bases and 2 bases, with 9 bases remaining between them. Germline V gene sequence: CDR1 MNHNY, CDR2 SVGAGI (reference sequence). The CDR3 runs to 13 residues. Here the CDR3 reads CASTETGNQPQHF. The CDR3 region has the DNA TGTGCCAGCACCGAGACAGGCAATCAGCCCCAGCATTTT.

J is TRBJ2-5 and V is TRBV10-3; 10 bases match TRBD1. The CDR3 sequence is 13 residues long. Germline V gene data show CDR1 as ENHRY and CDR2 as SYGVKD. J gave up 5 bases and V 11 bases, and 8 bases lay outside the gene matches. The CDR3 protein is CASTGGWEETQYF. The CDR3, as DNA: TGTGCCTCGACAGGGGGCTGGGAGGAGACCCAGTACTTC.

The V and J genes are TRBV5-1 and TRBJ2-1; 9 nucleotides match TRBD2. Germline lookup yields CDR1 SGHRS and CDR2 YFSETQ. Unmatched junction bases numbered 8, after V lost 6 bases and J lost 4 bases. The CDR3 contains 15 residues. The CDR3 coding sequence is TGCGCCAGCAAAAATAGCGGGAGCGGGTACAATGAGCAGTTCTTC. This gives the protein CASKNSGSGYNEQFF.

The V gene is TRBV27, the J gene TRBJ2-7, with 13 nucleotides matching TRBD2. The V segment lost 4 bases and the J segment 4 bases; nucleotides outside the gene matches: 1. The CDR3 is made up of 14 amino acids. Germline loops: CDR1 MNHEY, CDR2 SMNVEV (reference sequence). The DNA for the CDR3 is TGTGCCAGCAGTTCGGGACTAGCGGGATACGAGCAGTACTTC. Its protein product is CASSSGLAGYEQYF.

The rearrangement uses TRBV19 and TRBJ2-7; 7 positions agree with TRBD2. CDR1 is LNHDA, CDR2 SQIVND, per germline (reference sequence). The CDR3 is 15 residues long. V dropped 6 bases and J dropped 2; count of bases not matched to a gene: 10. The CDR3 protein is CASSGGSGFTYEQYF. CDR3 nucleotides: TGTGCCAGTAGCGGGGGGAGCGGGTTTACCTACGAGCAGTACTTC.

The chain is built from TRBV7-2 and TRBJ2-7; D remains ambiguous. V lost 5 bases and J lost 1, with 9 bases in between. CDR1 and CDR2 from the germline V gene are SGHTA and FQGNSA. The length of the CDR3 is 13 residues. The CDR3 nucleotides read TGTGCCAGCAGCCGAGTTATGTCCTACGAGCAGTACTTC. This sequence encodes CASSRVMSYEQYF.

The sample holds many counts of this clone. V and J are TRBV5-4 and TRBJ2-3, with 7 bases that match TRBD1. This CDR3 has 17 residues. V trimming: 5 bases; J trimming: 5 bases; junction bases outside the gene matches: 17. CDR1 SGHNT and CDR2 YYREEE come from the germline V gene (reference sequence). CDR3 nucleotide sequence: TGTGCCAGCAGTTATCTTCCGGGACAGAAGACGGGAGATACGCAGTATTTT. As protein: CASSYLPGQKTGDTQYF.

Regarding this clone: An end of the junction differs from the germline gene, which may be a read error. The chain employs TRBV7-7 and TRBJ2-5; TRBD2 agrees at 14 bases. Germline-derived CDR1 and CDR2 are SSHAT and FNYEAQ (reference sequence). The CDR3 has 18 amino acids. The CDR3 bases are TGTGCTAGCAGCTTAAGACTAGCGGGAGGGCATCTCGTAGAGACCCAGTACTTC. Its protein is CASSLRLAGGHLVETQYF.

The count of this clone is one. The V and J genes are TRBV5-1 and TRBJ2-7; TRBD2 aligns across 11 bases. The germline CDR1 and CDR2 sequences are SGHRS and YFSETQ. The CDR3 consists of 15 residues. V lost 1 base to trimming and J lost 5 bases; unmatched junction nucleotides: 5. The CDR3 nucleotides are TGCGCCAGCAGCTTGTGGGGGACTAGCGGAGACGAGCAGTACTTC. This encodes CASSLWGTSGDEQYF.

The V call is TRBV2, the J call TRBJ2-7; TRBD1 matches at 9 bases. There are 15 residues in the CDR3. V dropped 0 bases and J dropped 9; count of bases not matched to a gene: 9. Germline CDR1 reads SNHLY; CDR2 reads FYNNEI. The CDR3 loop reads CASSEARTGVQGQYF. CDR3 DNA sequence: TGTGCCAGCAGTGAAGCTAGGACAGGGGTTCAAGGGCAGTACTTC. Supplemented by reference TRBV2 and TRBJ2-7, the full variable domain reads EPEVTQTPSHQVTQMGQEVILRCVPISNHLYFYWYRQILGQKVEFLVSFYNNEISEKSEIFDDQFSVERPDGSNFTLKIRSTKLEDSAMYFCASSEARTGVQGQYFGPGTRLTVT.